This T cell receptor beta chain was recovered during a study of neurological immune-mediated disorders. Using its own MiXCR run on the 5' RACE reads, TCRdb lists one record per CDR3 protein. The sample records 40,000 or so distinct CDR3 sequences, approximately 13% being singletons. This clonotype occurred many times. Regarding time point: longitudinal time-point 3. The study drew its healthy controls from blood bank volunteers in Maryland, USA. Per the germline V gene, CDR1 is SGHRS and CDR2 is YFSETQ. The V gene lost 5 bases and the J gene lost 0 bases, with 12 bases spanning the gap. The CDR3 length is 14 residues.

The clonotype was recovered from a man aged 30 to 39 in good health. V is TRBV5-1 and J is TRBJ2-7; D not certain. The sample taken for sequencing was PBMCs. DNA of the CDR3: TGCGCCAGCAGTTGGAACGGGCCCTCCTACGAGCAGTACTTC. It codes for CASSWNGPSYEQYF. The full variable domain, completed using reference TRBV5-1 and TRBJ2-7, is KAGVTQTPRYLIKTRGQQVTLSCSPISGHRSVSWYQQTPGQGLQFLFEYFSETQRNKGNFPGRFSGRQFSNSRSEMNVSTLELGDSALYLCASSWNGPSYEQYFGPGTRLTVT.